This is a list of T cell receptor beta chains from one sample in a study of T cells in Graves' hyperthyroidism and ophthalmopathy. In TCRdb, the multiplex PCR reads were re-called with MiXCR into one record per CDR3 protein. The repertoire holds some 320,000 distinct CDR3 sequences, with roughly an eighth as singletons. Sequencing input: blood. The source of these receptors is a middle-aged woman with Graves' ophthalmopathy. Each CDR3 is given with its conserved first and last residue.

cdr3_length	j_call	v_call	cdr3_aa
15	TRBJ2-1	TRBV28	CASSLSPNSYNEQFF
14	TRBJ2-3	TRBV7-9	CAITAGTSTDTQYF
15	TRBJ2-3	TRBV27	CASSLFAGSTDTQYF
14	TRBJ1-1	TRBV6-4	CASRRDLVNTEAFF
16	TRBJ1-1	TRBV4-2	CASSQDRAVMNTEAFF
16	TRBJ2-3	TRBV3-1	CASSRTSGGSTDTQYF
14	TRBJ1-2	TRBV12-3/TRBV12-4	CASFNRGGGYGYTF
18	TRBJ2-1	TRBV5-1	CASSPGLAGVTSYNEQFF
13	TRBJ2-7	TRBV14	CASSQRVSYEQYF
17	TRBJ2-7	TRBV2	CASSEMRFPGVWNGQYF
17	TRBJ2-5	TRBV6-1	CASSESVGRFLQETQYF
14	TRBJ2-7	TRBV28	CASSLYAENYEQYF
16	TRBJ2-2	TRBV7-6	CASSLPGRVHTGELFF
14	TRBJ1-4	TRBV18	CASSPRRVDEKLFF
17	TRBJ2-5	TRBV20-1	CSARQILGAVLQETQYF
17	TRBJ2-1	TRBV20-1	CSASRGLARSSYNEQFF
15	TRBJ2-3	TRBV4-2	CASSLEALVADTQYF
13	TRBJ2-1	TRBV7-9	CASSASPYNEQFF
12	TRBJ2-2	TRBV12-3/TRBV12-4	CASSLNAGELFF
13	TRBJ2-1	TRBV11-2	CASSEAPYNEQFF
15	TRBJ2-6	TRBV25-1	CASSEAGPGANVLTF
13	TRBJ2-1	TRBV27	CASAEPPYNEQFF
13	TRBJ2-7	TRBV18	CASLSTGAYEQYF
13	TRBJ1-1	TRBV29-1	CSARGALNTEAFF
17	TRBJ1-2	TRBV20-1	CSALAPLHRGRSYGYTF
11	TRBJ2-1	TRBV27	CASSFGYEQFF
12	TRBJ2-5	TRBV19	CASSKNQETQYF
14	TRBJ2-1	TRBV11-2	CASSFPGQGIYQFF
16	TRBJ2-7	TRBV28	CASSSPGLAGGDEQYF